The following is a T cell receptor (beta chain) sequence with its context. The authors' processing: Reference gene primer amplification yielded estimated nucleated cell counts. Generated by immunoSEQ multiplex PCR, the TCRdb table keeps only in-frame clones and is missing some. The V and J calls and clone size were taken over from that table, and D and trimming were inferred from the DNA. Of roughly 28,000 clones in the sample, over 75% are singletons; the top ten hold more than 7.5%. These data belong to a study of blood T cell repertoires in COVID-19. Study at large: Researchers got acute and convalescent COVID-19 samples from the United States, Italy and Spain. The cDNA or gDNA used as material had been derived from T cells, B-cell-depleted T cells, or PBMCs.

Trimming removed 1 base at V and 0 bases at J, with 10 bases between. Germline loops: CDR1 KGHSH, CDR2 LQKENI. The CDR3 has 16 amino acids. This chain connects TRBV18 to TRBJ2-1; a possible D gene is TRBD2 (5 bases). Sample: peripheral blood. The clonotype originates from a woman aged 70-85 years with active or convalescent COVID-19. The CDR3 spells CASSPRPGISYNEQFF. DNA for the CDR3: TGTGCCAGCTCACCACGCCCGGGGATCTCCTACAATGAGCAGTTCTTC.